The 5 T cell receptor beta chains below were found in one sample sequenced in a study of neurological immune-mediated disorders (dated by TCRdb to about 2019). The meaning of the sample's time point label: technical triplicate 3. The protocol used for the library was 5' RACE. The sample was run on an Illumina HiSeq 2500. TCRdb's own reprocessing of the public reads used fastp at Q25 and MiXCR and kept productive beta chains. Every entry covers one CDR3 protein and lists the most common genes and DNA from its rows. The sample includes 25,000 to 35,000 distinct CDR3 sequences, with approximately 16% observed a single time. The ten largest account for 4.5% to 5% of the sample. Sequencing was carried out using CD4+ T cells from blood. These receptors were taken from a female donor with HTLV-1-associated myelopathy (HAM/TSP).

In this sample, this clonotype turned up many times. This rearrangement joins TRBV12-3 or TRBV12-4 to TRBJ2-5; D is ambiguous. The CDR3 length is 13 residues. V lost 6 bases and J lost 1, with 9 bases in between. The CDR3 region is CASSPPVQETQYF. DNA for the CDR3: TGTGCCAGCAGCCCCCCAGTCCAAGAGACCCAGTACTTC.

This clonotype appeared a few times. The chain links TRBV4-2 to TRBJ2-1; perhaps TRBD2 as D (5 bases). The V gene's germline CDR1 is LGHNA and CDR2 YNFKEQ. Between the trimmed V and J ends, which lost 3 bases and 0 bases, there was a span of 9 bases. This CDR3 has 15 residues. The CDR3 DNA reads as TGTGCCAGCAGCCAGCGGGTCTCCTCCTACAATGAGCAGTTCTTC. Amino acids: CASSQRVSSYNEQFF.

Many counts were recorded for this clonotype. The chain combines TRBV28 with TRBJ2-3; D might be TRBD1 (5 bases). The CDR3 spans 13 residues. V was shortened by 4 bases and J by 4 bases, with 9 bases between the two germline ends. Germline lookup yields CDR1 MDHEN and CDR2 SYDVKM. The CDR3 protein is CASSWEQADTQYF. For the CDR3, the DNA is TGTGCCAGCAGTTGGGAACAGGCAGATACGCAGTATTTT.

This clonotype has at least ten counts. The chain combines TRBV28 with TRBJ2-1; 8 bases align to TRBD2. Trimming cost V 6 bases and J 6 bases; bases outside gene matches: 7. The CDR3 totals 14 residues. Germline CDR1 is MDHEN and CDR2 is SYDVKM. In DNA, the CDR3 is TGTGCCAGCAGCCCCGGGGGGGGTGGCAATGAGCAGTTCTTC. Its translation: CASSPGGGGNEQFF.

This clonotype was detected ten times or more. The chain is built from TRBV28 and TRBJ2-1; the match to TRBD2 covers 9 bases. Trimming cost V 7 bases and J 1 base; bases outside gene matches: 8. CDR3 size: 16 residues. The V gene's germline CDR1 is MDHEN and CDR2 SYDVKM. Here the CDR3 reads CASIPAGGTSYNEQFF. In DNA, the CDR3 is TGTGCCAGCATCCCAGCGGGGGGTACATCCTACAATGAGCAGTTCTTC. Filled out from reference TRBV28 and TRBJ2-1, the complete variable domain reads DVKVTQSSRYLVKRTGEKVFLECVQDMDHENMFWYRQDPGLGLRLIYFSYDVKMKEKGDIPEGYSVSREKKERFSLILESASTNQTSMYLCASIPAGGTSYNEQFFGPGTRLTVL.